This TCR beta chain was retrieved from a study of blood T cell repertoires in COVID-19. About the research overall: From the United States, Italy and Spain came samples of acute and convalescent COVID-19. Sources were T cells, B-cell-depleted T cells, or PBMCs; the material itself was cDNA or gDNA.

V was pared by 4 bases and J by 7 bases, with 9 bases of the junction left unmatched. Germline V gene lookup returns CDR1 SGHNT and CDR2 YYREEE (reference sequence). There are 14 residues in the CDR3. As processed by the authors: Reference gene primer amplification gave nucleated cell count estimates. Produced via immunoSEQ multiplex PCR; TCRdb's table is partial and in-frame only. The V and J calls and clone size are taken from that table; D and trimming were inferred from the DNA. The sample has 200,000 or so clones, approximately 91% seen once. This clone appeared a single time. This chain uses TRBV5-4 with TRBJ2-7; the match to TRBD2 covers 9 bases. Specimen: peripheral blood. This clonotype originated in a man aged 55 to 69 who had recovered from COVID-19. The CDR3, as DNA: TGTGCCAGCAGCACCTTAGCGGGGGTTCGGGAGCAGTACTTC. Translating gives CASSTLAGVREQYF.